The clone carrying this T cell receptor (beta chain) was found many times. The germline gives CDR1 SGHRS, CDR2 YFSETQ. The CDR3 totals 15 residues. Unmatched junction bases numbered 8, after V lost 0 bases and J lost 10 bases. None of the patients had undergone any treatment ahead of thyroid surgery. The data derive from a study of metastatic and nonmetastatic thyroid tumors. TCRdb ran MiXCR on the PCR reads. The sample comprises roughly 34,000 clones, approximately 16% of which are singletons, and around 19% rests with the top ten. The source is a male donor with papillary thyroid cancer or a benign thyroid nodule (not recorded which). Some clones in this sample may be carry-over from other donors' samples. This rearrangement joins TRBV5-1 to TRBJ2-1; TRBD1 aligns across 9 bases. Sample: blood. In nucleotides, the CDR3 is TGCGCCAGCAGCTTGGAGGGACAGGGCGGTAGGGAGCAGTTCTTC. Protein sequence: CASSLEGQGGREQFF.